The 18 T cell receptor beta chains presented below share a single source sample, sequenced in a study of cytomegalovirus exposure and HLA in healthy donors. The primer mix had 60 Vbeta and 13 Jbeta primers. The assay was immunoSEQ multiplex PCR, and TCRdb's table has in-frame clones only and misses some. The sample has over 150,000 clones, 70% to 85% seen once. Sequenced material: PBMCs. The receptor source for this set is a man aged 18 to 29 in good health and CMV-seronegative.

CDR3 residues: CASSAFVSPGGYQETQYF. In nucleotides, the CDR3 is TGTGCCAGCAGTGCTTTTGTTAGTCCGGGGGGTTACCAAGAGACCCAGTACTTC. The chain recombines TRBV25-1 with TRBJ2-5, with 7 bases matching TRBD2. Trimming took 4 bases from V and 0 from J; bases not matched to a gene: 14. Germline CDR1 MGHDK, CDR2 SYGVNS. The CDR3 sequence is 18 residues long.

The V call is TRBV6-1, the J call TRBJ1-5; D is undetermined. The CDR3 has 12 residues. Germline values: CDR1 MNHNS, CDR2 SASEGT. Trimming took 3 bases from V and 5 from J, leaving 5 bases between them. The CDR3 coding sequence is TGTGCCAGCAGTGATCAGGATCAGCCCCAGCATTTT. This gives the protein CASSDQDQPQHF.

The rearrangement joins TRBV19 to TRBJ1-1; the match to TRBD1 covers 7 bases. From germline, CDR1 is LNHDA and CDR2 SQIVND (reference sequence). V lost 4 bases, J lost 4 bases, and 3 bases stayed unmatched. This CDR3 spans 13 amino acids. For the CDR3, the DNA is TGTGCCAGTAGTACAGGGGGTGGCACTGAAGCTTTCTTT. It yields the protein CASSTGGGTEAFF.

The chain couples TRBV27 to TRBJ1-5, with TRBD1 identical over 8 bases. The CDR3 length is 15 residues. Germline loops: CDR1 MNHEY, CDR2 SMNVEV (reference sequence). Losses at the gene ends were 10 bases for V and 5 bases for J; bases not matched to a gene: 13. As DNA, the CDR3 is TGTGCCAAAGGCCCTGGACAGGGAGATTATCAGCCCCAGCATTTT. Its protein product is CAKGPGQGDYQPQHF.

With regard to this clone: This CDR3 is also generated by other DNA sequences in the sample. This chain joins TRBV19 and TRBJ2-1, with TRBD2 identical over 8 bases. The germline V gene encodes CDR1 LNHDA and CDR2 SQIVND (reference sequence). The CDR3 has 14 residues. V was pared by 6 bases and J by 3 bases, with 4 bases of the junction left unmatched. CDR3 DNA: TGTGCCAGTAGCCTCGCGGGGGGCTACAATGAGCAGTTCTTC. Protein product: CASSLAGGYNEQFF.

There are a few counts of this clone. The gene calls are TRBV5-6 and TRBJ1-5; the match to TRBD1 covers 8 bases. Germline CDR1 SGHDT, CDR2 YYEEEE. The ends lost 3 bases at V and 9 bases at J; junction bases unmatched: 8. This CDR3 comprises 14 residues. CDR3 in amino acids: CASSYDRGPSPQHF. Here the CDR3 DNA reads TGTGCCAGCAGCTACGACAGGGGACCATCGCCCCAGCATTTT.

Here the CDR3 reads CASSYSRASGDTQYF. CDR3 sequence (DNA): TGTGCCAGCAGTTACTCGAGGGCTAGCGGAGATACGCAGTATTTT. The chain employs TRBV6-5 and TRBJ2-3; 7 bases map to TRBD2. Per germline, CDR1 MNHEY and CDR2 SVGAGI. The junction had 5 bases not matched to a gene; V was cut back by 0 bases and J by 5 bases. The CDR3 covers 15 residues.

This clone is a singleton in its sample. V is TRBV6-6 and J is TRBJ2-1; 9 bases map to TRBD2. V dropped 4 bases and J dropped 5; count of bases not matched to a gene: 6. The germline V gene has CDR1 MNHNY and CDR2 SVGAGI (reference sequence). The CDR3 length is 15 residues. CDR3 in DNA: TGTGCCAGCAGTTTAGCGGGAGTGGGGGACAATGAGCAGTTCTTC. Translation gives CASSLAGVGDNEQFF.

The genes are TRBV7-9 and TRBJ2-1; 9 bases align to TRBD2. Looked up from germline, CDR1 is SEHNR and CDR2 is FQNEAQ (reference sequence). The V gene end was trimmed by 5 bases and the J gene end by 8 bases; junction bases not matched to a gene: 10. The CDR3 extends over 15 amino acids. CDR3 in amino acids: CASSGAGGRVDEQFF. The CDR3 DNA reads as TGTGCCAGCAGCGGGGCCGGCGGGAGGGTGGATGAGCAGTTCTTC.

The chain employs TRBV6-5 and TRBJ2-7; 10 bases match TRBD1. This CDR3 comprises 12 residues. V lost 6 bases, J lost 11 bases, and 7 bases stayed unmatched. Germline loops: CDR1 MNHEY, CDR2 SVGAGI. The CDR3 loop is CASSAGTGVKYF. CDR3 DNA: TGTGCCAGCAGCGCCGGGACAGGGGTAAAGTACTTC.

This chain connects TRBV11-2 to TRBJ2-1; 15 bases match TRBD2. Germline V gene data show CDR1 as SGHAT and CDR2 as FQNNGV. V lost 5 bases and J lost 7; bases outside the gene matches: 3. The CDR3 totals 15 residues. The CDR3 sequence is CASSPGTSGGNEQFF. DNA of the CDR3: TGTGCCAGCAGCCCCGGGACTAGCGGGGGGAATGAGCAGTTCTTC.

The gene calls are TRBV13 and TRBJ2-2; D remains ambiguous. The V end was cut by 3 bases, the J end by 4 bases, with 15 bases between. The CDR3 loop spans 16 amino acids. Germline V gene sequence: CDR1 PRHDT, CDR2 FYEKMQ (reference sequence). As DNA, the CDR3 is TGTGCCAGCAGCTTGAACAGCCCTCGTGTCACCGGGGAGCTGTTTTTT. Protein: CASSLNSPRVTGELFF.

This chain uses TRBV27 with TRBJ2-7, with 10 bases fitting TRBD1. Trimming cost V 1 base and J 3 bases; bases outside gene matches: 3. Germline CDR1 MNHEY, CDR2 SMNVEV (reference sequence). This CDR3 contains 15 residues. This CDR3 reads CASSLLGDRGYEQYF. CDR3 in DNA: TGTGCCAGCAGTTTATTAGGGGACAGGGGCTACGAGCAGTACTTC.

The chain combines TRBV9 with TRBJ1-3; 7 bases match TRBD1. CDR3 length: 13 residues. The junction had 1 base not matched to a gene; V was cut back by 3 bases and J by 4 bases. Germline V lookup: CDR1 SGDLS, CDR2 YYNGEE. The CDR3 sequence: CASSGTGGNTIYF. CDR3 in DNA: TGTGCCAGCAGCGGGACAGGAGGAAACACCATATATTTT.

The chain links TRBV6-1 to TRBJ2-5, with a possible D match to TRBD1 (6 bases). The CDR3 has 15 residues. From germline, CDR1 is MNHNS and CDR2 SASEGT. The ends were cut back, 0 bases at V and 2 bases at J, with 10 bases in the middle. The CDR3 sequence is CASSEAVGQQETQYF. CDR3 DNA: TGTGCCAGCAGTGAAGCAGTTGGACAGCAAGAGACCCAGTACTTC.

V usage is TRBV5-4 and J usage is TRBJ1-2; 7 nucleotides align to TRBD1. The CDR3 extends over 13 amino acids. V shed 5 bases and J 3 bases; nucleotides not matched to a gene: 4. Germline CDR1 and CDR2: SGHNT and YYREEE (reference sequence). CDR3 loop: CASRITGDYGYTF. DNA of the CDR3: TGTGCCAGCAGAATAACAGGGGACTATGGCTACACCTTC.

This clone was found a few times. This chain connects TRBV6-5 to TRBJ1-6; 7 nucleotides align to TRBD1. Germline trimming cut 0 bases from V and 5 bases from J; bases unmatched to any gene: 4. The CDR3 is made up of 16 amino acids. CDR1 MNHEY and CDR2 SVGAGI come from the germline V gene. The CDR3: CASSYSLTGNNSPLHF. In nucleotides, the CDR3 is TGTGCCAGCAGTTACTCCCTGACAGGGAATAATTCACCCCTCCACTTT.

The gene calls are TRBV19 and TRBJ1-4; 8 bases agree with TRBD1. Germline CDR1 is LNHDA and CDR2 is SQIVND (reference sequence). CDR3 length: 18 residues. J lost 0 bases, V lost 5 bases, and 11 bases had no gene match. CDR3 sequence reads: CASSFQGAPSPTNEKLFF. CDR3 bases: TGTGCCAGTAGTTTTCAGGGGGCGCCTTCCCCAACTAATGAAAAACTGTTTTTT.